This T cell receptor (beta chain) was sequenced for a study of CXCR3-negative and CXCR3-positive naive CD8 T cells. This CDR3 is 16 amino acids long. Germline V CDR1 and CDR2: SGHVS, FQNEAQ. Investigators sorted each CD8+ T cell subset in triplicate, taking approximately 300,000 cells each time. The TRB libraries of cDNA were built by UMI-labeled 5' RACE. TCRdb re-called the 5' RACE reads and catalogs CDR3 proteins one per entry, DNA excluded. This repertoire includes around 140,000 distinct CDR3 sequences. Regarding the study as a whole: Hydrophobicity was higher for TRB CDR3s found in CXCR3-positive naive cells than in CXCR3-negative naive cells.

With respect to this clonotype: What it binds is not known.

The sample taken for sequencing was naive CXCR3+ CD8+ T cells from blood. The subset denotes: CD45RO-CCR7+CD27+CD95- naive CD8+ T cells expressing CXCR3 (TNR3+). The source of this sequence is a human donor in good health. Some clones in this sample may be carry-over from other donors' samples. The chain employs TRBV7-8 and TRBJ2-3; there is no DNA to check the TCRdb D call of TRBD1. This CDR3 reads CASSQGTGLDTDTQYF.